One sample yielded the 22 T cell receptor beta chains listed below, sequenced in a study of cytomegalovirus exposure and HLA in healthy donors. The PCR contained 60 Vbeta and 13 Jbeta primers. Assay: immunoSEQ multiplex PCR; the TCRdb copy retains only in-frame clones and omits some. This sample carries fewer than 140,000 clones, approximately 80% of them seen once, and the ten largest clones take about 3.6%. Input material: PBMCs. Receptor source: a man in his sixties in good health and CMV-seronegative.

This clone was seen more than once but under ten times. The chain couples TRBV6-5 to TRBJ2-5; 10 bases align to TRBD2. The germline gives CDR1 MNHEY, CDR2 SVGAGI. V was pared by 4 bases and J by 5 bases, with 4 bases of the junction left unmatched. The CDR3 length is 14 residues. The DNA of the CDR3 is TGTGCCAGCAGTTTCCAAGCGGGGGGGGAGACCCAGTACTTC. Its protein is CASSFQAGGETQYF.

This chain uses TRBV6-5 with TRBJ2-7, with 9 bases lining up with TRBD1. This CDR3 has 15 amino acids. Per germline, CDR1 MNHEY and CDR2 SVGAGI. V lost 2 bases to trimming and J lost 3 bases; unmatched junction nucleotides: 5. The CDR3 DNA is TGTGCCAGCAGTTACCTCCGGGACAGGGACTACGAGCAGTACTTC. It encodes CASSYLRDRDYEQYF.

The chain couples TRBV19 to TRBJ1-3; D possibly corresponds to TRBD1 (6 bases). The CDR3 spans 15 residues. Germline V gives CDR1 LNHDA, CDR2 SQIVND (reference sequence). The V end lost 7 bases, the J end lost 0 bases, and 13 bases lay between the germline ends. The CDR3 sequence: CASNSLDSSGNTIYF. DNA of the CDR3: TGTGCCAGTAACTCTTTGGACAGCTCTGGAAACACCATATATTTT.

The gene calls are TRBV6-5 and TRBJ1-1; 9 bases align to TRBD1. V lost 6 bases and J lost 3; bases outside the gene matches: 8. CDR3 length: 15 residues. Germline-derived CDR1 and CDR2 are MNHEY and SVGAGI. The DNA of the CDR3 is TGTGCCAGCAGGACCGGGACAGGGCTATACACTGAAGCTTTCTTT. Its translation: CASRTGTGLYTEAFF.

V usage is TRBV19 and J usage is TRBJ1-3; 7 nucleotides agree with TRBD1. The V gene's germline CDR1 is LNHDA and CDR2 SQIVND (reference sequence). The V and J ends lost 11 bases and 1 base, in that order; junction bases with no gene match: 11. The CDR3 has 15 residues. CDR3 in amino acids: CAAPWDRTSGNTIYF. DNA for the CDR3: TGTGCCGCCCCATGGGACAGAACATCTGGAAACACCATATATTTT.

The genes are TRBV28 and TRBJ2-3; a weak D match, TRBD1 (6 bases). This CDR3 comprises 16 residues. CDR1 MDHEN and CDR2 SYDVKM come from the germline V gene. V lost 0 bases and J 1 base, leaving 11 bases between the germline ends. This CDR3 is CASSLWAGEGTDTQYF. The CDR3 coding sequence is TGTGCCAGCAGTTTATGGGCAGGGGAAGGCACAGATACGCAGTATTTT.

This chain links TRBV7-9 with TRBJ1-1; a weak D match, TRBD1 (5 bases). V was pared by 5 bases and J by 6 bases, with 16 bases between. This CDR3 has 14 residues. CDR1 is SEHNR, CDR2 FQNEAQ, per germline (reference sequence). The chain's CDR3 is CASSARGGEAEAFF. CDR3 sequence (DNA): TGTGCCAGCAGCGCCCGGGGGGGTGAGGCTGAAGCTTTCTTT.

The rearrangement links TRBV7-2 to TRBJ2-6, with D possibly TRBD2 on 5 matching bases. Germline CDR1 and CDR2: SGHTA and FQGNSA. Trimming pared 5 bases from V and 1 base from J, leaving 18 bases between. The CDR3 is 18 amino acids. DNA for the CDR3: TGTGCCAGCAGCGGTCAAGGCGAGGGCTTTTCTGGGGCCAACGTCCTGACTTTC. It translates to CASSGQGEGFSGANVLTF.

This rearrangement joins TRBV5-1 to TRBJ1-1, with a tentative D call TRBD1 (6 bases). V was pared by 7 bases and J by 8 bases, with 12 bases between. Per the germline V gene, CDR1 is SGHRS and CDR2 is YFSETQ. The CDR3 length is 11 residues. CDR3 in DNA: TGCGCCAGCTACGGACAGTCCGAAGCTTTCTTT. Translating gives CASYGQSEAFF.

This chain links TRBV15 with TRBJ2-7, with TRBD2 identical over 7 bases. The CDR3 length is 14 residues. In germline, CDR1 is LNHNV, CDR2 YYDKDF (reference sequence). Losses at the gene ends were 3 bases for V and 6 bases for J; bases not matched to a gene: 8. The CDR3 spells CATSRGLSLGEQYF. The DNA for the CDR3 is TGTGCCACCAGCAGGGGACTATCCCTCGGCGAGCAGTACTTC.

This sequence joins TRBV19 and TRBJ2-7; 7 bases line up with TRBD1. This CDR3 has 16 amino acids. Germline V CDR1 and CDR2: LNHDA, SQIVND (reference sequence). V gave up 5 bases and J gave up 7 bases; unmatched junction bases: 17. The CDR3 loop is CASSSIPLTGISEQYF. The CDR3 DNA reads TGTGCCAGTAGTTCTATTCCCCTGACAGGGATAAGTGAGCAGTACTTC.

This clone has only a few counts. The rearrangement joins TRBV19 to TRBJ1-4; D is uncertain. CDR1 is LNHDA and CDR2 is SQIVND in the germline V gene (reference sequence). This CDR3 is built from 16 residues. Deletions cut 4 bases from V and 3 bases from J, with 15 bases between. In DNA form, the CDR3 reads TGTGCCAGTAGTACCTTCTACAGCACCTCTAATGAAAAACTGTTTTTT. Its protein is CASSTFYSTSNEKLFF.

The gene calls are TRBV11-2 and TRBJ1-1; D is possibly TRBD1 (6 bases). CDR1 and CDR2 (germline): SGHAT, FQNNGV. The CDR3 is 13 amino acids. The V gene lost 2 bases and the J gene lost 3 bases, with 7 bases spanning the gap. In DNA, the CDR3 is TGTGCCAGCAGCTTACGACAGGACACTGAAGCTTTCTTT. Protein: CASSLRQDTEAFF.

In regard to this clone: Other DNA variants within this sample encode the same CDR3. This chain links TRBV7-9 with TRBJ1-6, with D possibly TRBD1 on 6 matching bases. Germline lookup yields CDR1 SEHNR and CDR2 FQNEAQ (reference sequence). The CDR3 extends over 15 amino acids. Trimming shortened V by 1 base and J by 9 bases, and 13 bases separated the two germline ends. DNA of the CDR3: TGTGCCAGCAGCTTAGGAGGCCAGGGGAGTTCACCCCTCCACTTT. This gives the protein CASSLGGQGSSPLHF.

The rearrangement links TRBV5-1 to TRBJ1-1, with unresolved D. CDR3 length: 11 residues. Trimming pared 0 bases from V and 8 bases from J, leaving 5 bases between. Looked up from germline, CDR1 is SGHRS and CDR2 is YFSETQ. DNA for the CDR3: TGCGCCAGCAGCTTGGATCGGGAAGCTTTCTTT. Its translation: CASSLDREAFF.

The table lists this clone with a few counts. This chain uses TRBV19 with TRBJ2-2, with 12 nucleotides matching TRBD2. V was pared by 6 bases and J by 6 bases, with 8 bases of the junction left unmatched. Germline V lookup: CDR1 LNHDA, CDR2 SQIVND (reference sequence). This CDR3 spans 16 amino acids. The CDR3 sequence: CASRLAGGSNSGELFF. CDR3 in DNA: TGTGCCAGTAGACTAGCGGGGGGCTCCAATTCCGGGGAGCTGTTTTTT.

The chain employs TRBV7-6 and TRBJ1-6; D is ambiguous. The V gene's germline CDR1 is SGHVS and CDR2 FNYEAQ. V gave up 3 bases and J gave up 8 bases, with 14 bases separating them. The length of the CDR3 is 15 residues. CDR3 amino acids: CASSLVRAEDSPLHF. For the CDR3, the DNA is TGTGCCAGCAGCTTGGTGAGGGCCGAAGATTCACCCCTCCACTTT. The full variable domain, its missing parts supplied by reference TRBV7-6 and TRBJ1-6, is GAGVSQSPRYKVTKRGQDVALRCDPISGHVSLYWYRQALGQGPEFLTYFNYEAQQDKSGLPNDRFSAERPEGSISTLTIQRTEQRDSAMYRCASSLVRAEDSPLHFGNGTRLTVT.

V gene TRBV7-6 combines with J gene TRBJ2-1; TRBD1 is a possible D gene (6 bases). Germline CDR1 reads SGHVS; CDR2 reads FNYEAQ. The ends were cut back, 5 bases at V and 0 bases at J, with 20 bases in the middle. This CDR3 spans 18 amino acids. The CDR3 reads CASSLFSRGSFSYNEQFF. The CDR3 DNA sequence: TGTGCCAGCAGCCTATTTAGCAGGGGCTCGTTCTCCTACAATGAGCAGTTCTTC.

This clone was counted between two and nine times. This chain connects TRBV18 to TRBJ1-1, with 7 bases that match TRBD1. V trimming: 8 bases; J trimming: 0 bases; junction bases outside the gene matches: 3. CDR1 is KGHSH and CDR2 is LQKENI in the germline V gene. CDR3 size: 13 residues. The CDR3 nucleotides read TGTGCCAGCCGGGGACAGATGAACACTGAAGCTTTCTTT. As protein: CASRGQMNTEAFF.

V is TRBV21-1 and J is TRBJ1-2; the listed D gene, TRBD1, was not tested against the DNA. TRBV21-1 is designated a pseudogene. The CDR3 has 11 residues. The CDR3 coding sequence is TGTGCCAGCGCCGAGGGGGTGGGCTACACCTTC. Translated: CASAEGVGYTF.

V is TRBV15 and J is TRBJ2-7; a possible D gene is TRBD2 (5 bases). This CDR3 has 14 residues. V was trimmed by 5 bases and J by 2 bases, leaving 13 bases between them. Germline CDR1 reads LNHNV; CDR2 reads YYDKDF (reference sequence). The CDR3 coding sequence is TGTGCCACCAGCGGACTGCCCAACACCTACGAGCAGTACTTC. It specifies CATSGLPNTYEQYF.

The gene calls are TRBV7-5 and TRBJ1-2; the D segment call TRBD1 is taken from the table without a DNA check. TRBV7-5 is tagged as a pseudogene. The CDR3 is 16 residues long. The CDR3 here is CARSKVPWTGRYGYTF. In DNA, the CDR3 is TGTGCCAGAAGCAAGGTCCCCTGGACAGGGAGGTATGGCTACACCTTC.